Shown below are 11 T cell receptor beta chains from a single sample sequenced in a study of T cell changes during pregnancy in multiple sclerosis. Some clones are missing from TCRdb's copy, which holds only in-frame ones; the method was immunoSEQ multiplex PCR. Among about 75,000 clones listed, roughly nine tenths were seen once. Source: peripheral blood, taken in the first trimester of pregnancy. The receptor set was obtained from a female donor in good health, enrolled as a control in a pregnancy study.

The rearrangement uses TRBV15 and TRBJ2-6; possible D gene TRBD2, 7 bases. Trimming removed 3 bases at V and 11 bases at J, with 17 bases between. The CDR3 is 15 amino acids. Germline CDR1 reads LNHNV; CDR2 reads YYDKDF (reference sequence). CDR3 in DNA: TGTGCCACCAGCAGGGGTCGGGGGGCGCAGTACGTCCTGACTTTC. Its translation: CATSRGRGAQYVLTF.

The chain links TRBV5-1 to TRBJ2-3; a possible D gene is TRBD1 (6 bases). The V and J ends lost 4 bases and 2 bases respectively, with 11 bases between them. The germline V gene encodes CDR1 SGHRS and CDR2 YFSETQ. The CDR3 runs to 14 residues. This CDR3 is CASSLGQNTDTQYF. In DNA form, the CDR3 reads TGCGCCAGCAGCCTCGGACAGAACACAGATACGCAGTATTTT.

The V gene is TRBV5-1, the J gene TRBJ2-5, with TRBD2 matching over 12 bases. Germline V gives CDR1 SGHRS, CDR2 YFSETQ. The trim removed 4 bases at V and 0 bases at J, leaving 13 bases unmatched. The CDR3 consists of 19 residues. CDR3 sequence reads: CASSRSLAGGLTYQETQYF. CDR3 coding DNA: TGCGCCAGCAGCCGGAGTCTAGCGGGGGGGTTAACTTACCAAGAGACCCAGTACTTC.

CDR3 protein: CASSSGLANFPGDTQYF. The CDR3 coding sequence is TGCGCCAGCAGCTCCGGACTAGCCAACTTCCCCGGAGATACGCAGTATTTT. This chain connects TRBV5-1 to TRBJ2-3; 8 nucleotides agree with TRBD2. J lost 5 bases, V lost 3 bases, and 14 bases had no gene match. From germline, CDR1 is SGHRS and CDR2 YFSETQ. The CDR3 spans 17 residues.

The chain is built from TRBV16 and TRBJ1-5; D possibly corresponds to TRBD1 (5 bases). The CDR3 length is 16 residues. V gave up 0 bases and J gave up 2 bases, with 11 bases separating them. Germline V CDR1 and CDR2: KGHSY, FQNENV. CDR3 DNA: TGTGCCAGCAGCCAATCAGGGGCGGGGCGCAATCAGCCCCAGCATTTT. Residues: CASSQSGAGRNQPQHF.

The V and J genes are TRBV6-5 and TRBJ1-1; 11 nucleotides match TRBD1. V was pared by 6 bases and J by 5 bases, with 8 bases of the junction left unmatched. Per germline, CDR1 MNHEY and CDR2 SVGAGI. The CDR3 sequence is 15 residues long. This CDR3 is CASSRDRGLSTEAFF. The CDR3 nucleotides read TGTGCCAGCAGCAGGGACAGGGGGTTGTCAACTGAAGCTTTCTTT.

The J gene is TRBJ2-3, the V gene TRBV6-1, with 10 nucleotides matching TRBD1. The ends lost 8 bases at V and 2 bases at J; junction bases unmatched: 7. CDR1 MNHNS and CDR2 SASEGT come from the germline V gene. The CDR3 totals 15 residues. CDR3 region: CASHPGTGATDTQYF. The CDR3 DNA follows: TGTGCCAGCCACCCGGGGACAGGGGCCACAGATACGCAGTATTTT.

The chain couples TRBV4-2 to TRBJ1-2; possible D gene TRBD1, 6 bases. The CDR3 sequence is 17 residues long. Trimming shortened V by 2 bases and J by 0 bases, and 16 bases separated the two germline ends. Germline values: CDR1 LGHNA, CDR2 YNFKEQ. CDR3 loop: CASSQSNRESANYGYTF. The CDR3 bases are TGTGCCAGCAGCCAATCAAACAGGGAATCGGCTAACTATGGCTACACCTTC.

The chain combines TRBV25-1 with TRBJ2-7; 7 bases are shared with TRBD2. This CDR3 is built from 15 residues. The germline gives CDR1 MGHDK, CDR2 SYGVNS. The trim removed 8 bases at V and 3 bases at J, leaving 13 bases unmatched. CDR3 loop: CASSSAGSGDYEQYF. The CDR3 bases are TGTGCCAGCTCAAGTGCAGGGAGCGGGGACTACGAGCAGTACTTC.

The gene calls are TRBV4-1 and TRBJ2-2; TRBD2 is a possible D gene (5 bases). Deletions cut 3 bases from V and 5 bases from J, with 7 bases between. CDR1 is MGHRA, CDR2 YSYEKL, per germline. The CDR3 is made up of 13 amino acids. CDR3 in amino acids: CASSHTGTGELFF. In nucleotides, the CDR3 is TGCGCCAGCAGCCATACGGGGACCGGGGAGCTGTTTTTT.

The rearrangement links TRBV2 to TRBJ1-3, with D hard to call. Germline CDR1 reads SNHLY; CDR2 reads FYNNEI. This CDR3 has 13 residues. V was shortened by 6 bases and J by 4 bases, with 10 bases between the two germline ends. The CDR3 DNA reads TGTGCCAGCAGGACATTCGAAGGAAACACCATATATTTT. It encodes CASRTFEGNTIYF.